A selection of T cell receptor beta chains follows, all from one sample in a study of blood T cell repertoires in COVID-19. The repertoire was sequenced with immunoSEQ multiplex PCR; TCRdb's copy has only in-frame clones and lacks some. The profile covers approximately 330,000 clones, with about 91% appearing a single time and approximately 9.9% taken by the ten largest. The sample comprised peripheral blood. The receptors were sampled from a young man with COVID-19, enrolled during active disease. The CDR3 runs from the conserved cysteine through the conserved F or W. Fields, in order: J gene, D gene, CDR3 length, clone size, V gene, CDR3 protein, CDR3 DNA. The D gene is left open where the match is weak. Some rows have no size entry. The others give once, few or many, or a class for an expanded clone.

TRBJ2-1 | NA | 13 | once | TRBV28 | CASSLGSETEQFF | TGTGCCAGCAGTTTGGGCAGTGAAACGGAGCAGTTCTTC
TRBJ2-5 | NA | 13 | NA | TRBV7-2 | CASTQAGVETQYF | TGTGCCAGCACCCAGGCGGGCGTAGAGACCCAGTACTTC
TRBJ2-3 | NA | 16 | NA | TRBV19 | CASSIWGGVSTDTQYF | TGTGCCAGTAGTATTTGGGGGGGCGTTTCGACAGATACGCAGTATTTT
TRBJ2-1 | NA | 12 | NA | TRBV2 | CASRRASDEQFF | TGTGCCAGCAGGAGGGCCAGCGATGAGCAGTTCTTC
TRBJ2-6 | NA | 13 | NA | TRBV7-8 | CASSYSGANVLTF | TGTGCCAGCAGTTACTCTGGGGCCAACGTCCTGACTTTC
TRBJ2-3 | NA | 14 | once | TRBV9 | CASSQDPAADTQYF | TGTGCCAGCAGCCAAGACCCCGCGGCAGATACGCAGTATTTT
TRBJ1-6 | TRBD1 | 15 | NA | TRBV27 | CASSSGQVGDSPLHF | TGTGCCAGCAGTTCGGGACAGGTTGGAGATTCACCCCTCCACTTT
TRBJ2-1 | NA | 16 | NA | TRBV9 | CASSVRLEAWNNEQFF | TGTGCCAGCAGCGTACGTCTCGAGGCCTGGAACAATGAGCAGTTCTTC
TRBJ1-1 | TRBD1 | 16 | NA | TRBV7-8 | CASSLRDRGQNTEAFF | TGTGCCAGCAGCCTCCGGGACAGGGGACAGAACACTGAAGCTTTCTTT
TRBJ2-1 | TRBD2 | 16 | once | TRBV7-7 | CASSLGLAGGHNEQFF | TGTGCCAGCAGCTTAGGTCTAGCGGGGGGGCACAATGAGCAGTTCTTC
TRBJ2-7 | TRBD2 | 16 | NA | TRBV5-1 | CASQGLAGAPTYEQYF | TGCGCCAGCCAGGGACTAGCGGGAGCCCCTACCTACGAGCAGTACTTC
TRBJ1-2 | NA | 16 | NA | TRBV21-1 | CASSTRGMRGTYGYTF | TGTGCCAGCAGCACCCGGGGGATGAGGGGCACCTATGGCTACACCTTC
TRBJ1-2 | NA | 14 | NA | TRBV4-1 | CASSHGDPNYGYTF | TGCGCCAGCAGCCATGGAGACCCTAACTATGGCTACACCTTC
TRBJ2-2 | NA | 14 | NA | TRBV11-2 | CASSLIGGTGELFF | TGTGCCAGCAGCTTAATCGGGGGCACCGGGGAGCTGTTTTTT
TRBJ2-3 | NA | 15 | NA | TRBV6-5 | CASHPIQGLGDTQYF | TGTGCCAGCCACCCAATACAGGGTCTAGGGGATACGCAGTATTTT
TRBJ1-1 | NA | 13 | NA | TRBV27 | CASSLRGNTEAFF | TGTGCCAGCAGTTTACGGGGGAACACTGAAGCTTTCTTT
TRBJ1-1 | TRBD1 | 14 | NA | TRBV18 | CASSPPTGYTEAFF | TGTGCCAGCTCACCACCGACAGGGTACACTGAAGCTTTCTTT
TRBJ2-7 | NA | 12 | NA | TRBV29-1 | CSVSYSSYEQYF | TGCAGCGTTTCTTACAGTTCCTACGAGCAGTACTTC
TRBJ1-6 | NA | 14 | NA | TRBV7-9 | CASSLAGGPGPLHF | TGTGCCAGCAGCTTAGCGGGGGGGCCCGGGCCCCTCCACTTT
TRBJ1-1 | NA | 18 | NA | TRBV28 | CASSPFYLLGQADTEAFF | TGTGCCAGCAGCCCTTTTTACCTCCTGGGGCAGGCTGACACTGAAGCTTTCTTT
TRBJ1-6 | TRBD1 | 16 | few | TRBV7-2 | CASSRDSSSYNSPLHF | TGTGCCAGCAGCCGGGACAGCAGCTCCTATAATTCACCCCTCCACTTT
TRBJ2-5 | TRBD2 | 17 | NA | TRBV7-3 | CASSLPSGLAGQETQYF | TGTGCCAGCAGCCTCCCGTCGGGACTAGCGGGACAAGAGACCCAGTACTTC
TRBJ2-3 | TRBD1 | 14 | NA | TRBV7-2 | CASSLAGQGDTQYF | TGTGCCAGCAGCTTAGCGGGACAGGGGGATACGCAGTATTTT
TRBJ2-7 | TRBD2 | 14 | NA | TRBV27 | CASRAWGGVYEQYF | TGTGCCAGCAGAGCTTGGGGGGGGGTCTACGAGCAGTACTTC
TRBJ2-7 | NA | 14 | NA | TRBV24-1 | CATRQGSGSYEQYF | TGTGCCACCAGACAGGGAAGTGGCTCCTACGAGCAGTACTTC
TRBJ2-3 | TRBD2 | 16 | NA | TRBV24-1 | CATSDPGTSNTDTQYF | TGTGCCACCAGTGATCCCGGGACTAGCAATACAGATACGCAGTATTTT
TRBJ2-1 | TRBD2 | 19 | NA | TRBV14 | CASSQVRSASGMHYNEQFF | TGTGCCAGCAGCCAAGTAAGATCGGCTAGCGGGATGCACTACAATGAGCAGTTCTTC
TRBJ2-2 | NA | 18 | NA | TRBV7-2 | CASSLLPVGGGSTGELFF | TGTGCCAGCAGCTTACTCCCAGTTGGGGGAGGCTCCACCGGGGAGCTGTTTTTT
TRBJ1-2 | TRBD1 | 14 | NA | TRBV15 | CATSKADRDYGYTF | TGTGCCACCAGCAAGGCGGACAGGGACTATGGCTACACCTTC
TRBJ1-2 | TRBD1 | 14 | once | TRBV9 | CASSTGQGPYGYTF | TGTGCCAGCAGCACCGGACAGGGGCCCTATGGCTACACCTTC
TRBJ2-1 | NA | 16 | once | TRBV28 | CASSLEGEWAYNEQFF | TGTGCCAGCAGTCTCGAGGGGGAGTGGGCCTACAATGAGCAGTTCTTC
TRBJ1-4 | NA | 14 | NA | TRBV5-1 | CASSSTTTNEKLFF | TGCGCCAGCAGCTCGACAACAACTAATGAAAAACTGTTTTTT
TRBJ1-1 | NA | 14 | NA | TRBV18 | CASSPGGENTEAFF | TGTGCCAGCTCACCTGGAGGGGAGAACACTGAAGCTTTCTTT
TRBJ2-3 | TRBD1 | 14 | NA | TRBV27 | CASSLSQGVRTQYF | TGTGCCAGCAGTTTATCTCAGGGGGTTCGTACGCAGTATTTT
TRBJ2-4 | NA | 15 | NA | TRBV7-2 | CASSFPGVAKNIQYF | TGTGCCAGCAGCTTTCCCGGGGTGGCCAAAAACATTCAGTACTTC
TRBJ2-2 | NA | 14 | NA | TRBV11-2 | CASSFLRGTGELFF | TGTGCCAGCAGCTTTTTAAGGGGCACCGGGGAGCTGTTTTTT
TRBJ1-4 | NA | 19 | NA | TRBV23-1 | CASRGCGSTQGGTNEKLFF | TGCGCCAGCAGGGGGTGCGGATCTACTCAAGGGGGAACTAATGAAAAACTGTTTTTT
TRBJ2-2 | NA | 14 | NA | TRBV29-1 | CSVEKQLNTGELFF | TGCAGCGTTGAAAAACAGCTTAACACCGGGGAGCTGTTTTTT
TRBJ2-7 | TRBD1 | 17 | NA | TRBV6-2/TRBV6-3 | CASSYARGQGSSYEQYF | TGTGCCAGCAGTTACGCACGTGGACAGGGTAGCTCCTACGAGCAGTACTTC
TRBJ2-1 | TRBD2 | 17 | NA | TRBV4-3 | CASSQGTSGGSYNEQFF | TGCGCCAGCAGCCAAGGGACTAGCGGGGGCTCCTACAATGAGCAGTTCTTC
TRBJ1-4 | NA | 13 | NA | TRBV5-6 | CASSFSLGVKLFF | TGTGCCAGCAGCTTTTCCCTGGGCGTAAAACTGTTTTTT
TRBJ2-2 | NA | 17 | NA | TRBV3-1/TRBV3-2 | CASSQDWVEGATGELFF | TGTGCCAGCAGCCAAGATTGGGTCGAAGGGGCCACCGGGGAGCTGTTTTTT
TRBJ2-5 | TRBD1 | 14 | NA | TRBV11-2 | CASSQDRTQETQYF | TGTGCCAGCAGCCAGGACAGGACCCAAGAGACCCAGTACTTC
TRBJ2-7 | TRBD2 | 17 | NA | TRBV4-1 | CASSQDPPTSGNYEQYF | TGCGCCAGCAGCCAAGACCCACCAACTAGCGGGAACTACGAGCAGTACTTC